This T cell receptor (beta chain) was captured by sequencing in a study of OX40 agonist ivuxolimab in advanced cancers. Overall study context: Patients with prior anti-PD-1, anti-PD-L1 or anti-CTLA-4 therapy were eligible; about 41% had some.

Note on this clone: What it recognizes is unknown.

Produced via immunoSEQ multiplex PCR; TCRdb's table is partial and in-frame only. Among some 48,000 clones listed, around 84% were seen once. Overall study findings and caveats: Clonal expansion was seen in CD4+ and CD8+ blood T cells by week 6 at 0.1 to 3.0 mg/kg.

This specimen was CD4+ or CD8+ T cells sorted from blood, taken in a trial of the OX40 agonist ivuxolimab. This TCR was sampled from an adult with an advanced solid tumor such as melanoma, head and neck, liver or kidney cancer.

CDR3 in amino acids: CASSSGLAGVADTQYF. In DNA, the CDR3 is TGCGCCAGCAGCTCGGGACTAGCGGGAGTTGCAGATACGCAGTATTTT. The chain couples TRBV5-1 to TRBJ2-3, with 14 bases lining up with TRBD2. CDR1 is SGHRS and CDR2 is YFSETQ in the germline V gene. The ends lost 3 bases at V and 4 bases at J; junction bases unmatched: 4. This CDR3 is 16 amino acids long.